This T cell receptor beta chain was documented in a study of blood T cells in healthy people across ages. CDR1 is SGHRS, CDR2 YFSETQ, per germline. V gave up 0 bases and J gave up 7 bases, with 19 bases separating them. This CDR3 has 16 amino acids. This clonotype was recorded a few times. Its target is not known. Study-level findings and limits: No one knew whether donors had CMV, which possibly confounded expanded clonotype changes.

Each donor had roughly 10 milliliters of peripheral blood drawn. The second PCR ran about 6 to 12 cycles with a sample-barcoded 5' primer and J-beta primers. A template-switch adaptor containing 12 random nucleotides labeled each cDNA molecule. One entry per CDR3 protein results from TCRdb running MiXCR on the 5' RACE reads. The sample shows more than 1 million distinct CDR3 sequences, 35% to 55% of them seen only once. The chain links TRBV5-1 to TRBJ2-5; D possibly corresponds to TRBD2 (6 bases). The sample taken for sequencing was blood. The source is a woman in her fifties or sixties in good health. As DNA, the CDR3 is TGCGCCAGCAGCTTGGGGAGAGGGGACTTACGTGGGACCCAGTACTTC. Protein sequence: CASSLGRGDLRGTQYF.